This TCR beta chain was profiled in a study of memory CD4+ T cells and cytomegalovirus serostatus. Study details: This sample comes from healthy Belgian adults, under 10 CMV seropositive, 20 to 25 seronegative.

The sort gate was single viable CD3+CD4+CD8-CD45RO+ cells for memory CD4+ T cells. The study, taken as a whole, reports: Of 150 to 200 reported CMV TCRbeta sequences, roughly 67 were found in memory CD4+ repertoires.

V trimming: 5 bases; J trimming: 6 bases; junction bases outside the gene matches: 2. CDR1 is LGHNT and CDR2 is FRNRAP in the germline V gene. This CDR3 has 14 amino acids. Comments on this clone: What it binds is unknown.

Sequencing used immunoSEQ multiplex PCR; TCRdb keeps in-frame clones, though not all of them. The data show about 92,000 clones, with 80% seen just once and about 4% held by the top ten. The origin of this receptor is an adult in good health and CMV-seropositive. The sequencing sample was made of memory CD4+ T cells from blood. The chain carries TRBV12-5 and TRBJ2-2; TRBD1 aligns across 11 bases. CDR3 protein: CASGLGQGAGELFF. The CDR3 coding sequence is TGTGCTAGTGGTCTGGGACAGGGGGCCGGGGAGCTGTTTTTT.